These 17 T cell receptor beta chains came from one sample sequenced in a study of T cell responses to AZD1222 COVID-19 vaccine. TCRdb's copy holds only in-frame clones and misses some; the assay was immunoSEQ multiplex PCR. The sample contains around 270,000 clones, roughly 93% of which appear only once. The input for sequencing was peripheral blood, taken 28 days after the second AZD1222 dose. All receptors come from an adult who received the AZD1222 COVID-19 vaccine.

This chain uses TRBV7-3 with TRBJ2-5; 11 bases match TRBD1. With V trimmed by 5 bases and J by 5 bases, 10 bases remained unmatched. Germline values: CDR1 SGHTA, CDR2 FQGTGA. The CDR3 runs 16 residues. CDR3 residues: CASSVNGQGAGETQYF. For the CDR3, the DNA is TGTGCCAGCAGCGTTAACGGACAGGGGGCAGGGGAGACCCAGTACTTC.

The chain has TRBV2 and TRBJ2-1; perhaps TRBD1 as D (6 bases). V was trimmed by 4 bases and J by 1 base, leaving 17 bases between them. CDR1 is SNHLY, CDR2 FYNNEI, per germline. The CDR3 has 17 amino acids. The CDR3 region has the DNA TGTGCCAGCAGTGCCCTTGTAGGGGGTAGTTCCTACAATGAGCAGTTCTTC. Amino acids: CASSALVGGSSYNEQFF.

The chain carries TRBV6-5 and TRBJ1-1; a weak D match, TRBD1 (5 bases). The germline CDR1 and CDR2 sequences are MNHEY and SVGAGI. This CDR3 is 12 amino acids long. V lost 6 bases, J lost 6 bases, and 11 bases lay in between. CDR3 sequence reads: CASSLLGAEAFF. Here the CDR3 DNA reads TGTGCCAGCAGCCTTCTGGGGGCTGAAGCTTTCTTT.

Note on this clone: The sample has other DNA sequences that encode this CDR3 too. The CDR3 is CASSQTGGNQPQHF. Here the CDR3 DNA reads TGTGCCAGCAGTCAGACAGGGGGCAATCAGCCCCAGCATTTT. J is TRBJ1-5 and V is TRBV28, with 8 positions matching TRBD1. The V gene end was trimmed by 5 bases and the J gene end by 2 bases; junction bases not matched to a gene: 2. Germline CDR1 and CDR2: MDHEN and SYDVKM. This CDR3 spans 14 amino acids.

The chain carries TRBV20-1 and TRBJ2-7; perhaps TRBD1 as D (6 bases). The germline V gene has CDR1 DFQATT and CDR2 SNEGSKA (reference sequence). Trimming shortened V by 5 bases and J by 4 bases, and 9 bases separated the two germline ends. The CDR3 sequence is 11 residues long. The CDR3 nucleotides are TGCAGTGCTTTGGACAGATACGAGCAGTACTTC. Its translation is CSALDRYEQYF.

The gene calls are TRBV6-5 and TRBJ2-7; 7 nucleotides line up with TRBD2. Germline-derived CDR1 and CDR2 are MNHEY and SVGAGI. This CDR3 is built from 15 residues. J was trimmed by 4 bases and V by 3 bases; bases with no gene match: 9. The DNA for the CDR3 is TGTGCCAGCAGTTATAGGGCGGGAGTTAAATACGAGCAGTACTTC. Its translation: CASSYRAGVKYEQYF.

The V and J genes are TRBV2 and TRBJ2-2; 12 bases agree with TRBD2. The CDR3 sequence is 15 residues long. Trimming cost V 5 bases and J 6 bases; bases outside gene matches: 4. CDR1 SNHLY and CDR2 FYNNEI come from the germline V gene. The CDR3 spells CASSLAGGPAGELFF. Here the CDR3 DNA reads TGTGCCAGCAGTCTAGCGGGGGGGCCCGCCGGGGAGCTGTTTTTT.

The chain combines TRBV3-1 (or the pseudogene TRBV3-2) with TRBJ1-1; D is possibly TRBD1 (5 bases). The CDR3 has 13 amino acids. In germline, CDR1 is LGHDT, CDR2 YNNKEL (reference sequence). Trimming took off 8 bases at V and 2 bases at J, with 12 bases between the two ends. The CDR3 spells CASGGAANTEAFF. DNA for the CDR3: TGTGCCAGCGGCGGGGCAGCTAACACTGAAGCTTTCTTT.

Concerning this clone: The same CDR3 is also encoded by other DNA sequences in this sample. Here the CDR3 reads CASSLRGYEQYF. In DNA, the CDR3 is TGTGCCAGCAGTTTAAGGGGGTACGAGCAGTACTTC. The chain joins TRBV28 to TRBJ2-7, with D perhaps matching TRBD1 (6 bases). V gave up 2 bases and J gave up 4 bases, with 6 bases separating them. CDR1 and CDR2 (germline): MDHEN, SYDVKM. The CDR3 runs 12 residues.

The chain couples TRBV3-1 (or the pseudogene TRBV3-2) to TRBJ1-1; TRBD1 matches 10 bases. V lost 0 bases and J lost 3; bases outside the gene matches: 13. The CDR3 length is 19 residues. Germline lookup yields CDR1 LGHDT and CDR2 YNNKEL (reference sequence). This chain's CDR3 is CASSQDRLGTGVGDTEAFF. For the CDR3, the DNA is TGTGCCAGCAGCCAAGATAGGTTGGGGACAGGGGTGGGCGACACTGAAGCTTTCTTT.

This sequence joins TRBV7-2 and TRBJ2-7; the D gene is possibly TRBD2 (6 bases). Per germline, CDR1 SGHTA and CDR2 FQGNSA. The CDR3 sequence is 15 residues long. The V gene lost 5 bases and the J gene lost 3 bases, with 17 bases spanning the gap. CDR3 residues: CASSPQGQAGYEQYF. In nucleotides, the CDR3 is TGTGCCAGCAGCCCCCAAGGTCAAGCGGGCTACGAGCAGTACTTC.

CDR3 nucleotides: TGTGCCAGCAGCCCGGGACAGGTAGGGGTCTACGAGCAGTACTTC. Translation gives CASSPGQVGVYEQYF. V is TRBV28 and J is TRBJ2-7; 8 bases are shared with TRBD1. J was trimmed by 3 bases and V by 6 bases; bases with no gene match: 10. Looked up from germline, CDR1 is MDHEN and CDR2 is SYDVKM. This CDR3 spans 15 amino acids.

This clone showed up just a few times. The chain uses TRBV19 and TRBJ1-6; 10 nucleotides match TRBD1. Germline V CDR1 and CDR2: LNHDA, SQIVND (reference sequence). Germline trimming cut 4 bases from V and 7 bases from J; bases unmatched to any gene: 4. This CDR3 has 15 residues. The CDR3 nucleotides read TGTGCCAGTAGTACGCGACAGGGGGCGAATTCACCCCTCCACTTT. This codes for CASSTRQGANSPLHF.

This clone was seen just once. The chain combines TRBV28 with TRBJ1-3; 10 bases line up with TRBD1. Germline trimming cut 5 bases from V and 0 bases from J; bases unmatched to any gene: 10. Germline V gene sequence: CDR1 MDHEN, CDR2 SYDVKM. This CDR3 region has 18 residues. For the CDR3, the DNA is TGTGCCAGCAGTCAGACAGGGGGCGACTTAGGCTCTGGAAACACCATATATTTT. It yields the protein CASSQTGGDLGSGNTIYF.

This chain links TRBV6-6 with TRBJ1-1; no reliable D call. The CDR3 loop spans 13 amino acids. V lost 2 bases to trimming and J lost 6 bases, with 10 bases between them. CDR1 and CDR2 from the germline V gene are MNHNY and SVGAGI (reference sequence). The CDR3 reads CASSYGLGSEAFF. The CDR3 region has the DNA TGTGCCAGCAGTTACGGTTTGGGCTCTGAAGCTTTCTTT.

The gene calls are TRBV7-6 and TRBJ2-2, with a weak D call TRBD1 (5 bases). The CDR3 is made up of 14 amino acids. Germline V lookup: CDR1 SGHVS, CDR2 FNYEAQ. V gave up 7 bases and J gave up 0 bases, with 9 bases separating them. CDR3 region: CASTLGANTGELFF. The CDR3 nucleotides are TGTGCCAGCACGCTAGGGGCGAACACCGGGGAGCTGTTTTTT. The full variable domain, its missing parts supplied by reference TRBV7-6 and TRBJ2-2, is GAGVSQSPRYKVTKRGQDVALRCDPISGHVSLYWYRQALGQGPEFLTYFNYEAQQDKSGLPNDRFSAERPEGSISTLTIQRTEQRDSAMYRCASTLGANTGELFFGEGSRLTVL.

The chain links TRBV28 to TRBJ2-7; no firm D call. The germline gives CDR1 MDHEN, CDR2 SYDVKM. The CDR3 extends over 12 amino acids. The V end was cut by 8 bases, the J end by 9 bases, with 17 bases between. The CDR3 protein is CASSREASRQYF. The CDR3 region has the DNA TGTGCCAGCTCCAGAGAAGCCTCGAGGCAGTACTTC.